A single sample gave rise to the 30 T cell receptor beta chains below, sequenced in a study of T-cell reconstitution after alpha-beta-depleted transplantation in children. As it was prepared, the TCRbeta library received unique molecular identifiers. One entry per CDR3 protein, called by TCRdb with MiXCR from the PCR reads. The sample holds about 240,000 distinct CDR3 sequences, around 12% seen once. Sample: PBMCs from the stem cell graft donor, taken from the stem cell graft. These receptors were obtained from a human donor who donated a stem cell graft to a child with acute lymphoblastic leukemia.

V and J are TRBV7-2 and TRBJ2-7; TRBD2 matches at 8 bases. Germline V gene data show CDR1 as SGHTA and CDR2 as FQGNSA. This CDR3 has 14 residues. V shed 6 bases, J shed 0 bases, and the junction held 4 bases outside the gene matches. The CDR3 region has the DNA TGTGCCAGCAGGCCAAGCGGGAGCTCCTACGAGCAGTACTTC. Protein product: CASRPSGSSYEQYF.

Ten or more counts support this clonotype. The chain is built from TRBV29-1 and TRBJ2-7, with D tentatively TRBD2 (5 bases). There are 11 residues in the CDR3. Germline V gene data show CDR1 as SQVTM and CDR2 as ANQGSEA. The V end lost 6 bases, the J end lost 1 base, and 7 bases lay between the germline ends. This CDR3 reads CSVRLSYEQYF. In DNA, the CDR3 is TGCAGCGTAAGACTATCCTACGAGCAGTACTTC.

This clonotype was seen repeatedly, ten times or more. V usage is TRBV6-5 and J usage is TRBJ2-1; 12 bases align to TRBD2. The germline CDR1 and CDR2 sequences are MNHEY and SVGAGI. The CDR3 is made up of 16 amino acids. V was clipped by 3 bases and J by 7 bases; unmatched bases: 7. The CDR3 reads CASSYQLAGGRNEQFF. The CDR3 DNA is TGTGCCAGCAGTTATCAGCTAGCGGGGGGGCGGAATGAGCAGTTCTTC.

This clonotype was observed many times. The chain employs TRBV15 and TRBJ2-5, with 9 bases fitting TRBD2. CDR3 length: 16 residues. The junction had 6 bases not matched to a gene; V was cut back by 1 base and J by 3 bases. Germline CDR1 is LNHNV and CDR2 is YYDKDF (reference sequence). This CDR3 is CATSRASASGEETQYF. In DNA, the CDR3 is TGTGCCACCAGCAGAGCGTCGGCTAGCGGGGAAGAGACCCAGTACTTC.

This clonotype was counted between two and nine times. This chain connects TRBV18 to TRBJ1-1, with D perhaps matching TRBD1 (5 bases). V dropped 1 base and J dropped 0 bases, with 12 bases sitting between them. The germline CDR1 and CDR2 sequences are KGHSH and LQKENI. The CDR3 spans 16 residues. CDR3: CASSPQGTGLNTEAFF. The CDR3 DNA follows: TGTGCCAGCTCACCACAAGGCACAGGCCTGAACACTGAAGCTTTCTTT. Together with reference TRBV18 and TRBJ1-1, the CDR3 gives the full variable domain: NAGVMQNPRHLVRRRGQEARLRCSPMKGHSHVYWYRQLPEEGLKFMVYLQKENIIDESGMPKERFSAEFPKEGPSILRIQQVVRGDSAAYFCASSPQGTGLNTEAFFGQGTRLTVV.

This chain joins TRBV3-1 and TRBJ2-3, with 15 nucleotides matching TRBD2. The CDR3 totals 19 residues. Germline V gene data show CDR1 as LGHDT and CDR2 as YNNKEL (reference sequence). V gave up 10 bases and J gave up 2 bases; unmatched junction bases: 16. The CDR3 spells CAICFRTGLAGGPTDTQYF. The CDR3 bases are TGTGCCATCTGTTTCAGGACGGGACTAGCGGGGGGACCCACAGATACGCAGTATTTT.

This clonotype was recorded many times. The chain uses TRBV12-3 or TRBV12-4 and TRBJ1-5, with 8 bases identical to TRBD1. The CDR3 has 15 amino acids. V lost 5 bases, J lost 2 bases, and 5 bases stayed unmatched. CDR3 in amino acids: CASSPPGQGNQPQHF. DNA of the CDR3: TGTGCCAGCAGTCCACCGGGACAGGGCAATCAGCCCCAGCATTTT.

The J gene is TRBJ2-5, the V gene TRBV10-3, with 7 positions matching TRBD1. This CDR3 has 14 residues. Germline loops: CDR1 ENHRY, CDR2 SYGVKD. Trimming at V came to 5 bases and at J to 5 bases, leaving 8 bases not matched to a gene. In DNA form, the CDR3 reads TGTGCCATCAGTCCCGGGACAGTCCGGGAGACCCAGTACTTC. Translating it yields CAISPGTVRETQYF.

This clonotype was recorded many times. This chain connects TRBV2 to TRBJ2-2; 11 bases map to TRBD2. V shed 6 bases and J 0 bases; nucleotides not matched to a gene: 18. There are 21 residues in the CDR3. Germline CDR1 and CDR2: SNHLY and FYNNEI. The CDR3 region is CASRLDRAFGTSGPNTGELFF. CDR3 in DNA: TGTGCCAGCAGGCTTGACAGGGCCTTTGGGACTAGCGGACCGAACACCGGGGAGCTGTTTTTT.

The table lists this clonotype with a few counts. This sequence joins TRBV6-1 and TRBJ1-5, with D tentatively TRBD1 (6 bases). The CDR3 is 14 residues long. Germline assignment: CDR1 MNHNS and CDR2 SASEGT. Between the trimmed V and J ends, which lost 6 bases and 3 bases, there was a span of 12 bases. CDR3 amino acids: CASSRDTLNQPQHF. CDR3 DNA: TGTGCCAGCAGCCGGGACACCCTCAATCAGCCCCAGCATTTT.

At least ten counts were recorded for this clonotype. V is TRBV9 and J is TRBJ2-2, with TRBD1 identical over 9 bases. Germline CDR1 reads SGDLS; CDR2 reads YYNGEE. The CDR3 spans 14 residues. The ends lost 3 bases at V and 3 bases at J; junction bases unmatched: 0. The CDR3 sequence: CASSDRGHTGELFF. In DNA form, the CDR3 reads TGTGCCAGCAGCGACAGGGGGCACACCGGGGAGCTGTTTTTT. Based on the CDR3 plus reference TRBV9 and TRBJ2-2, the full variable domain is DSGVTQTPKHLITATGQRVTLRCSPRSGDLSVYWYQQSLDQGLQFLIQYYNGEERAKGNILERFSAQQFPDLHSELNLSSLELGDSALYFCASSDRGHTGELFFGEGSRLTVL.

This clonotype was found many times. The CDR3 region has the DNA TGCGCCAGCAGCTTGGACAGGGGGCAGGGGTGGAACTATGGCTACACCTTC. Translated: CASSLDRGQGWNYGYTF. V usage is TRBV5-1 and J usage is TRBJ1-2, with 9 positions matching TRBD1. This CDR3 is 17 amino acids long. The germline CDR1 and CDR2 sequences are SGHRS and YFSETQ. Trimming cost V 0 bases and J 2 bases; bases outside gene matches: 8.

In regard to this clonotype: A much larger clone differs from this one at a single base, so this may be a read error. The V and J genes are TRBV12-3 or TRBV12-4 and TRBJ1-5; 8 positions match TRBD1. This CDR3 region has 17 residues. The ends lost 7 bases at V and 5 bases at J; junction bases unmatched: 16. The chain's CDR3 is CASTSSTGEWGHQPQHF. CDR3 in DNA: TGTGCCAGCACTAGCTCGACAGGGGAATGGGGCCATCAGCCCCAGCATTTT.

This clonotype has ten or more counts. The chain is built from TRBV9 and TRBJ1-1; D gene ambiguous. Trimming cost V 0 bases and J 1 base, with 10 bases left between them. CDR3 length equals 15 residues. Germline V gene sequence: CDR1 SGDLS, CDR2 YYNGEE. DNA for the CDR3: TGTGCCAGCAGCGTAGGAGGCAGCTCGAACACTGAAGCTTTCTTT. Amino acid sequence: CASSVGGSSNTEAFF.

This clonotype was seen at least ten times. The V gene is TRBV20-1, the J gene TRBJ1-4; no firm D call. Per the germline V gene, CDR1 is DFQATT and CDR2 is SNEGSKA (reference sequence). The CDR3 consists of 15 residues. With 3 bases removed from V and 7 bases from J, the gap between germline ends came to 18 bases. CDR3 in DNA: TGCAGTGCTAGCGGGTTGATTGGACGAGGTGAAAAACTGTTTTTT. Amino acids: CSASGLIGRGEKLFF.

This clonotype appeared many times. V is TRBV5-1 and J is TRBJ2-1; D is ambiguous. The V gene's germline CDR1 is SGHRS and CDR2 YFSETQ. CDR3 length equals 16 residues. The V and J ends lost 0 bases and 0 bases respectively, with 10 bases between them. CDR3 protein: CASSLEGRSSYNEQFF. In nucleotides, the CDR3 is TGCGCCAGCAGCTTGGAGGGAAGGAGCTCCTACAATGAGCAGTTCTTC.

There are many counts of this clonotype. This chain connects TRBV10-3 to TRBJ2-1; TRBD2 agrees at 10 bases. The CDR3 loop spans 19 amino acids. Unmatched junction bases numbered 11, after V lost 1 base and J lost 2 bases. The germline CDR1 and CDR2 sequences are ENHRY and SYGVKD. This CDR3 reads CAISEWGSSGGLTYNEQFF. The CDR3 nucleotides read TGTGCCATCAGTGAGTGGGGTAGTAGCGGGGGGCTCACCTACAATGAGCAGTTCTTC.

At least ten counts were recorded for this clonotype. The chain couples TRBV18 to TRBJ1-3; unclear D gene. The CDR3 is 13 residues long. From germline, CDR1 is KGHSH and CDR2 LQKENI. The V and J ends lost 3 bases and 8 bases respectively, with 11 bases between them. CDR3 nucleotides: TGTGCCAGCTCACCCGGCCCCGAGGACACCATATATTTT. Its protein product is CASSPGPEDTIYF.

This clonotype was counted many times. This chain uses TRBV20-1 with TRBJ1-2, with a weak D call TRBD1 (6 bases). This CDR3 spans 13 amino acids. Trimming removed 6 bases from V and 3 bases from J, with 14 bases in between. The germline CDR1 and CDR2 sequences are DFQATT and SNEGSKA (reference sequence). CDR3 region: CSALTGTHYGYTF. CDR3 in DNA: TGCAGTGCCCTTACAGGGACCCACTATGGCTACACCTTC.

The genes are TRBV2 and TRBJ2-1, with 11 bases lining up with TRBD2. Germline-derived CDR1 and CDR2 are SNHLY and FYNNEI. The CDR3 sequence is 16 residues long. V lost 6 bases and J lost 2; bases outside the gene matches: 6. The CDR3: CASSPSGLAAYNEQFF. CDR3 in DNA: TGTGCCAGCAGCCCGTCGGGACTAGCGGCCTACAATGAGCAGTTCTTC.

This clonotype was counted at least ten times. V and J are TRBV4-2 and TRBJ2-7; either TRBD1 or TRBD2 may fit D (6 bases each). Germline CDR1 reads LGHNA; CDR2 reads YNFKEQ. The ends were cut back, 1 base at V and 2 bases at J, with 15 bases in the middle. The CDR3 spans 16 residues. The CDR3 spells CASSQVKVGGPYEQYF. DNA for the CDR3: TGTGCCAGCAGCCAAGTTAAGGTGGGGGGCCCCTACGAGCAGTACTTC.

This clonotype was detected many times. This rearrangement joins TRBV19 to TRBJ1-1, with TRBD1 identical over 10 bases. V gave up 4 bases and J gave up 5 bases; unmatched junction bases: 7. The CDR3 runs to 15 residues. CDR1 is LNHDA, CDR2 SQIVND, per germline (reference sequence). The CDR3 bases are TGTGCCAGTAGTACCTGGACAGGGGGAACGACTGAAGCTTTCTTT. Protein: CASSTWTGGTTEAFF.

This clonotype was recorded at least ten times. The V gene is TRBV20-1, the J gene TRBJ1-1, with TRBD1 matching 7 bases. This CDR3 contains 13 residues. Germline CDR1 reads DFQATT; CDR2 reads SNEGSKA (reference sequence). V shed 5 bases and J 1 base; nucleotides not matched to a gene: 4. CDR3 protein: CSAAGQPNTEAFF. In DNA, the CDR3 is TGCAGTGCTGCGGGACAGCCGAACACTGAAGCTTTCTTT.

V gene TRBV2 combines with J gene TRBJ2-7, with a possible D match to TRBD2 (6 bases). CDR1 SNHLY and CDR2 FYNNEI come from the germline V gene. V was pared by 10 bases and J by 5 bases, with 15 bases between. The CDR3 is 12 amino acids. The CDR3 sequence: CATAAGLDEQYF. In nucleotides, the CDR3 is TGTGCCACCGCGGCGGGGCTGGACGAGCAGTACTTC.

This clonotype was counted many times. The rearrangement joins TRBV12-3 or TRBV12-4 to TRBJ1-1; D call uncertain. Trimming removed 6 bases from V and 2 bases from J, with 10 bases in between. This CDR3 is 13 amino acids long. CDR3 residues: CASRPGINTEAFF. For the CDR3, the DNA is TGTGCCAGCAGGCCGGGGATCAACACTGAAGCTTTCTTT.

In this sample, this clonotype turned up a few times. The J gene is TRBJ2-7, the V gene TRBV6-5, with 11 bases lining up with TRBD1. CDR1 and CDR2 from the germline V gene are MNHEY and SVGAGI. The CDR3 has 14 amino acids. Trimming cost V 4 bases and J 9 bases; bases outside gene matches: 8. The CDR3 protein is CASSSPGQGVVQYF. CDR3 in DNA: TGTGCCAGCAGTTCCCCGGGACAGGGGGTGGTGCAGTACTTC.

Note on this clonotype: This clone may be a read error of a much larger clone one base away. The V gene is TRBV5-1, the J gene TRBJ2-1; D unclear. The CDR3 runs 14 residues. Germline V gene data show CDR1 as SGHRS and CDR2 as YFSETQ. V shed 7 bases and J shed 4 bases, with 15 bases lying between them. The CDR3 nucleotides read TGCGCCAGCGGCCGCGCGGAATTTTACAATGAGCAGTTCTTC. Its protein product is CASGRAEFYNEQFF.

This clonotype came up many times. The rearrangement links TRBV5-1 to TRBJ2-1, with TRBD2 matching 9 bases. V dropped 2 bases and J dropped 3; count of bases not matched to a gene: 6. The CDR3 consists of 16 residues. Germline-derived CDR1 and CDR2 are SGHRS and YFSETQ. The CDR3 nucleotides read TGCGCCAGCAGCTTACTTAGCGGGGGAGTCTACAATGAGCAGTTCTTC. Translated: CASSLLSGGVYNEQFF.

V gene TRBV20-1 combines with J gene TRBJ1-4; TRBD1 matches 8 bases. V gave up 3 bases and J gave up 2 bases; unmatched junction bases: 14. This CDR3 comprises 18 residues. Germline CDR1 and CDR2: DFQATT and SNEGSKA (reference sequence). CDR3 DNA sequence: TGCAGTGCTAGCCTCACTCCAGGGGGCCGGGGCACTAATGAAAAACTGTTTTTT. Protein sequence: CSASLTPGGRGTNEKLFF.

The V call is TRBV20-1, the J call TRBJ2-3, with a weak D call TRBD2 (7 bases). Per the germline V gene, CDR1 is DFQATT and CDR2 is SNEGSKA (reference sequence). There are 15 residues in the CDR3. The ends were cut back, 4 bases at V and 2 bases at J, with 16 bases in the middle. CDR3 nucleotides: TGCAGTGCTACGGGGGGCCGGGAATTCACAGATACGCAGTATTTT. It translates to CSATGGREFTDTQYF.